The source of this TCR beta chain is a study of OX40 agonist ivuxolimab in advanced cancers. Looking at the study overall: Three patients, one with hepatocellular carcinoma and two with cutaneous melanoma, responded partially. The study's findings and limits: There were, on average, more expanded clones in CD8+ T cells than in CD4+. Clonal expansion by week 6 occurred in CD4+ and CD8+ blood T cells (at 0.1 to 3.0 mg/kg).

With respect to this clone: Its specificity is not known.

Germline-derived CDR1 and CDR2 are SGHTA and FQGNSA. Unmatched junction bases numbered 5, after V lost 2 bases and J lost 2 bases. This CDR3 spans 15 amino acids. The repertoire was sequenced with immunoSEQ multiplex PCR; TCRdb's copy has only in-frame clones and lacks some. The data contain some 77,000 clones, about four fifths of them singletons. The specimen comprised CD4+ or CD8+ T cells sorted from blood, sampled in a trial of the OX40 agonist ivuxolimab. The rearrangement links TRBV7-2 to TRBJ1-2, with TRBD1 matching over 7 bases. The sequence was obtained from an adult with an advanced solid tumor such as melanoma, head and neck, liver or kidney cancer. CDR3 bases: TGTGCCAGCAGCTTAAATAGGGGGCCCAACTATGGCTACACCTTC. It is translated as CASSLNRGPNYGYTF.